One sample yielded the 16 T cell receptor beta chains listed below, sequenced in a study of T cells after yellow fever vaccination. One entry per CDR3 protein results from TCRdb running MiXCR on the 5' RACE reads. Of 200,000 or so distinct CDR3 sequences listed, 5.5% to 8.5% were seen once; the top ten hold more than 1%. Sequenced here: CD4+ T cells sorted from PBMCs, sampled on the day of the yellow fever booster vaccination. These receptors were taken from a man aged 25-40 years who received the YFV17D yellow fever vaccine.

V usage is TRBV14 and J usage is TRBJ2-2; weak D call: TRBD2 (6 bases). The V and J ends lost 4 bases and 1 base respectively, with 10 bases between them. The CDR3 has 15 residues. Germline CDR1 is SGHDN and CDR2 is FVKESK. The CDR3 loop is CASSLAEVNTGELFF. The CDR3 DNA reads TGTGCCAGCAGCCTAGCGGAAGTGAACACCGGGGAGCTGTTTTTT.

In its sample, this clonotype was seen a few times. The germline gene is not matched at one end of the junction; a read error may be the cause. The J gene is TRBJ2-7, the V gene TRBV5-6; 16 bases align to TRBD2. CDR1 and CDR2 from the germline V gene are SGHDT and YYEEEE. This CDR3 is built from 13 residues. As DNA, the CDR3 is TGTGCCAGCAGCTGGGGACTAGCGGGAGGGCGCAACTTC. Translating it yields CASSWGLAGGRNF. Supplemented by reference TRBV5-6 and TRBJ2-7, the full variable domain reads DAGVTQSPTHLIKTRGQQVTLRCSPKSGHDTVSWYQQALGQGPQFIFQYYEEEERQRGNFPDRFSGHQFPNYSSELNVNALLLGDSALYLCASSWGLAGGRNFGPGTRLTVT.

This clonotype came up many times. The CDR3 sequence is CASSLGLAGTNEQYF. The CDR3 nucleotides read TGTGCCAGCAGCCTGGGACTAGCGGGAACAAACGAGCAGTACTTC. V gene TRBV7-2 combines with J gene TRBJ2-7, with 13 bases identical to TRBD2. The V and J ends lost 5 bases and 5 bases, in that order; junction bases with no gene match: 6. The CDR3 has 15 amino acids. The germline CDR1 and CDR2 sequences are SGHTA and FQGNSA.

This clonotype was found a few times. This sequence joins TRBV7-8 and TRBJ2-1, with 7 positions matching TRBD2. CDR1 and CDR2 (germline): SGHVS, FQNEAQ. The CDR3 is 15 amino acids. After removal of 5 bases from V and 9 bases from J, the junction contained 13 bases not matched to a gene. The CDR3 here is CASSLGGTALGEQFF. In DNA form, the CDR3 reads TGTGCCAGCAGCCTGGGGGGGACGGCCCTTGGTGAGCAGTTCTTC.

The chain combines TRBV6-1 with TRBJ1-5, with D maybe TRBD1 (6 bases). Germline-derived CDR1 and CDR2 are MNHNS and SASEGT. V lost 6 bases to trimming and J lost 2 bases, with 11 bases between them. This CDR3 spans 14 amino acids. The CDR3 here is CASSPRGRNQPQHF. CDR3 bases: TGTGCCAGCAGCCCCCGGGGGCGCAATCAGCCCCAGCATTTT.

This clonotype has at least ten counts. The chain joins TRBV12-3 or TRBV12-4 to TRBJ2-7, with D perhaps being TRBD1 or TRBD2 (5 bases each). The V end lost 3 bases, the J end lost 12 bases, and 15 bases lay between the germline ends. CDR3 length: 12 amino acids. The CDR3 region has the DNA TGTGCCAGCAGTTTCCCCGGGACCGCCCGGTACTTC. This codes for CASSFPGTARYF.

This clonotype was seen many times. The chain combines TRBV20-1 with TRBJ2-3; D is undetermined. Trimming shortened V by 3 bases and J by 3 bases, and 4 bases separated the two germline ends. The CDR3 length is 11 residues. Germline V gene sequence: CDR1 DFQATT, CDR2 SNEGSKA (reference sequence). CDR3 DNA sequence: TGCAGTGCTAGCCCGACAGATACGCAGTATTTT. It yields the protein CSASPTDTQYF.

This clonotype has only a few counts. The chain recombines TRBV24-1 with TRBJ2-1; tentatively, D is TRBD2 (5 bases). The CDR3 extends over 19 amino acids. Trimming stripped 4 bases from V and 0 bases from J, with 21 bases between. Germline V gene sequence: CDR1 KGHDR, CDR2 SFDVKD. CDR3 sequence (DNA): TGTGCCACCAGTGACGCCCCTTTGGGGAAGGCGGGCTCCTACAATGAGCAGTTCTTC. Its translation: CATSDAPLGKAGSYNEQFF.

This clonotype was counted ten times or more. The CDR3 DNA reads as TGTGCCAGCAGCGGGAAAGGGGGCCGGACACAAGAGACCCAGTACTTC. Residues: CASSGKGGRTQETQYF. The V and J genes are TRBV9 and TRBJ2-5; TRBD1 aligns across 7 bases. Trimming removed 3 bases from V and 2 bases from J; junction bases left unmatched: 10. Looked up from germline, CDR1 is SGDLS and CDR2 is YYNGEE. The CDR3 covers 16 residues. Combining the CDR3 with reference TRBV9 and TRBJ2-5 gives the whole variable domain DSGVTQTPKHLITATGQRVTLRCSPRSGDLSVYWYQQSLDQGLQFLIQYYNGEERAKGNILERFSAQQFPDLHSELNLSSLELGDSALYFCASSGKGGRTQETQYFGPGTRLLVL.

The chain couples TRBV28 to TRBJ2-5; 13 bases agree with TRBD2. V lost 7 bases to trimming and J lost 4 bases; unmatched junction nucleotides: 6. The CDR3 sequence is 15 residues long. The V gene's germline CDR1 is MDHEN and CDR2 SYDVKM. The CDR3 here is CASNILAGGAETQYF. The CDR3 bases are TGTGCCAGCAATATACTAGCGGGAGGGGCAGAGACCCAGTACTTC.

This rearrangement joins TRBV5-1 to TRBJ1-3; D call uncertain. The germline V and J ends were trimmed by 3 bases and 4 bases, with 11 bases remaining between them. Germline CDR1 and CDR2: SGHRS and YFSETQ. This CDR3 is 14 amino acids long. The CDR3 sequence is CASSSGSTGNTIYF. CDR3 DNA: TGCGCCAGCAGCTCGGGGTCCACGGGAAACACCATATATTTT. The whole variable domain, remainder taken from reference TRBV5-1 and TRBJ1-3, is KAGVTQTPRYLIKTRGQQVTLSCSPISGHRSVSWYQQTPGQGLQFLFEYFSETQRNKGNFPGRFSGRQFSNSRSEMNVSTLELGDSALYLCASSSGSTGNTIYFGEGSWLTVV.

This clonotype was picked up many times. This chain connects TRBV19 to TRBJ2-5, with D possibly matching TRBD1 (6 bases). The CDR3 sequence is 14 residues long. V was cut by 4 bases and J by 1 base, with 10 bases left in between. Germline CDR1 and CDR2: LNHDA and SQIVND (reference sequence). The CDR3 spells CASSTGQTQETQYF. The CDR3 nucleotides are TGTGCCAGTAGTACTGGACAGACCCAAGAGACCCAGTACTTC. The entire variable domain, with the rest obtained from reference TRBV19 and TRBJ2-5, is as follows: DGGITQSPKYLFRKEGQNVTLSCEQNLNHDAMYWYRQDPGQGLRLIYYSQIVNDFQKGDIAEGYSVSREKKESFPLTVTSAQKNPTAFYLCASSTGQTQETQYFGPGTRLLVL.

V usage is TRBV28 and J usage is TRBJ2-5; D remains unclear. CDR3 length: 13 amino acids. Germline assignment: CDR1 MDHEN and CDR2 SYDVKM. The germline V and J ends were trimmed by 5 bases and 3 bases, with 10 bases remaining between them. CDR3 loop: CASSEDLKETQYF. The CDR3, as DNA: TGTGCCAGCAGTGAGGATCTGAAAGAGACCCAGTACTTC.

This clonotype has more than one count but fewer than ten. This chain uses TRBV20-1 with TRBJ2-1; 16 nucleotides line up with TRBD2. Germline-derived CDR1 and CDR2 are DFQATT and SNEGSKA (reference sequence). The CDR3 sequence is 17 residues long. The trim removed 6 bases at V and 8 bases at J, leaving 13 bases unmatched. This chain's CDR3 is CSAGGTSGRARKDEQFF. The DNA of the CDR3 is TGCAGTGCGGGAGGGACTAGCGGGAGGGCCAGGAAGGATGAGCAGTTCTTC.

This clonotype turned up a few times. The chain links TRBV20-1 to TRBJ2-3; unclear D gene. This CDR3 contains 12 residues. Trimming stripped 4 bases from V and 2 bases from J, with 7 bases between. The germline gives CDR1 DFQATT, CDR2 SNEGSKA (reference sequence). CDR3 sequence reads: CSAKKTTDTQYF. The CDR3 DNA reads TGCAGTGCTAAGAAGACCACAGATACGCAGTATTTT.

This clonotype showed up just a few times. CDR3 sequence: CSAIRGPGSYGYTF. The CDR3 region has the DNA TGCAGTGCTATCAGGGGGCCGGGAAGCTATGGCTACACCTTC. The chain couples TRBV20-1 to TRBJ1-2, with 8 bases matching TRBD1. Germline assignment: CDR1 DFQATT and CDR2 SNEGSKA (reference sequence). The CDR3 contains 14 residues. Trimming took 4 bases from V and 4 from J; bases not matched to a gene: 8.